These 9 T cell receptor beta chains were sequenced from one sample in a study of read filtering for tumor transcriptome and immune sequencing. Molecular barcoded adaptors covering alpha/delta and beta/gamma chains were used on around 400 ng RNA. TCRdb re-derived calls from the reads in MiXCR, one entry per CDR3 protein. The repertoire holds 50,000 to 65,000 distinct CDR3 sequences, with about 19% as singletons. Input material: a population of CD138-negative cells sorted from bone marrow. Every receptor here comes from a donor aged 40 or older with multiple myeloma.

This clonotype was counted ten times or more. The gene calls are TRBV20-1 and TRBJ1-5; D is undetermined. Germline CDR1 reads DFQATT; CDR2 reads SNEGSKA (reference sequence). The length of the CDR3 is 13 residues. The V end was cut by 3 bases, the J end by 0 bases, with 6 bases between. CDR3 region: CSASDDSNQPQHF. The CDR3 DNA reads TGCAGTGCTAGTGACGATAGCAATCAGCCCCAGCATTTT.

The sample holds one count of this clonotype. The J gene is TRBJ1-1, the V gene TRBV4-1; no firm D call. The V and J ends lost 2 bases and 10 bases respectively, with 14 bases between them. In germline, CDR1 is MGHRA, CDR2 YSYEKL. This CDR3 has 13 amino acids. This CDR3 reads CASSQLKGTGAFF. Here the CDR3 DNA reads TGCGCCAGCAGCCAATTAAAAGGAACCGGAGCTTTCTTT.

This clonotype came up a few times. The V gene is TRBV20-1, the J gene TRBJ1-1; no firm D call. Germline-derived CDR1 and CDR2 are DFQATT and SNEGSKA (reference sequence). The length of the CDR3 is 13 residues. Trimming removed 6 bases at V and 1 base at J, with 12 bases between. The CDR3 is CSAPRTGNTEAFF. The CDR3 DNA sequence: TGCAGTGCCCCCAGGACTGGGAACACTGAAGCTTTCTTT.

Concerning this clonotype itself: Relative to the germline gene, one junction end is altered; a read error may explain this. This chain links TRBV4-1 with TRBJ2-7, with D possibly matching TRBD1 (6 bases). This CDR3 spans 13 amino acids. Germline V gene data show CDR1 as MGHRA and CDR2 as YSYEKL. The CDR3 DNA reads as TGCACCAGCAGCCAAGAGGACAGTCGGGAGCAGTACTTC. It specifies CTSSQEDSREQYF.

The rearrangement joins TRBV7-3 to TRBJ2-1; 10 nucleotides agree with TRBD2. The CDR3 has 16 residues. The V gene end was trimmed by 5 bases and the J gene end by 4 bases; junction bases not matched to a gene: 8. Germline V gene data show CDR1 as SGHTA and CDR2 as FQGTGA. The CDR3 region is CASSPDSGGAYNEQFF. The CDR3 coding sequence is TGTGCCAGCAGCCCCGACAGCGGGGGGGCATACAATGAGCAGTTCTTC.

This chain connects TRBV7-2 to TRBJ2-1; the match to TRBD2 covers 7 bases. The length of the CDR3 is 14 residues. The V gene's germline CDR1 is SGHTA and CDR2 FQGNSA. Germline trimming cut 11 bases from V and 9 bases from J; bases unmatched to any gene: 16. In DNA form, the CDR3 reads TGTGCCGGCAACCTTGGGACCGGGAGGAGTGAGCAGTTCTTC. It specifies CAGNLGTGRSEQFF. Together with reference TRBV7-2 and TRBJ2-1, the CDR3 gives the full variable domain: GAGVSQSPSNKVTEKGKDVELRCDPISGHTALYWYRQSLGQGLEFLIYFQGNSAPDKSGLPSDRFSAERTGGSVSTLTIQRTQQEDSAVYLCAGNLGTGRSEQFFGPGTRLTVL.

Remarks on this clonotype: A much bigger clone sits one base away, suggesting this may be a read error. The chain joins TRBV2 to TRBJ1-6; D not certain. V was shortened by 4 bases and J by 9 bases, with 7 bases between the two germline ends. Germline V gene lookup returns CDR1 SNHLY and CDR2 FYNNEI. This CDR3 contains 12 residues. The CDR3 sequence is CASSVQSSPLHF. In nucleotides, the CDR3 is TGTGCCAGCAGTGTTCAGAGTTCACCCCTCCACTTT.

This clonotype is medium-sized by share. The rearrangement joins TRBV11-2 to TRBJ2-1; possible D gene TRBD2, 6 bases. Germline V CDR1 and CDR2: SGHAT, FQNNGV. CDR3 length: 15 residues. The V end was cut by 5 bases, the J end by 8 bases, with 19 bases between. CDR3 amino acids: CASSLRSGGPYEQFF. The CDR3 coding sequence is TGTGCCAGCAGCCTCCGGTCCGGAGGGCCTTATGAGCAGTTCTTC.

This clonotype was counted ten times or more. The rearrangement joins TRBV10-1 to TRBJ2-2, with D possibly being TRBD2 (5 bases). V was pared by 5 bases and J by 5 bases, with 6 bases between. This CDR3 is 12 amino acids long. In germline, CDR1 is WNHNN, CDR2 SYGVQD (reference sequence). DNA for the CDR3: TGCGCCAGCAGTTCGGGGACCGGGGAGCTGTTTTTT. It translates to CASSSGTGELFF.